This T cell receptor beta chain appears in the sequencing data of a study of regulatory T cells in long-lasting Graves disease (dated by TCRdb to 2020 to 2022). Regarding the complete study: Patients with newly diagnosed Graves' disease had been on antithyroid drugs for under 3 months. Persistent Graves' disease patients were compared with newly diagnosed Graves' disease patients by peripheral blood TCR sequencing and RNA sequencing. The study took place in China and was registered as a clinical trial. A total of 33 samples underwent TCR sequencing, from about 13 patients with persistent Graves' disease and 20 or so patients with newly diagnosed Graves' disease.

What this sample's time point label stands for: newly diagnosed GD, antithyroid drugs for less than 3 months. For both TCR sequencing and RNA sequencing, RNA was extracted from PBMCs using TRIzol. The diagnosis of Graves' disease followed American Thyroid Association guidelines. Patients were recruited from an endocrinology department in Xi'an, China. Each patient gave about 8.1 milliliters of peripheral blood, collected in an EDTA anticoagulant tube. Ficoll Paque Plus density gradient separation was used to isolate PBMCs, and no additional T cell sorting was done. RNA quality was checked with an Agilent 2100 Bioanalyzer and agarose gel, and concentration with a NanoDrop 2000. Unmatched junction bases come to 4, with V trimmed by 6 bases and J by 3 bases. The CDR3 contains 15 residues, cysteine and phenylalanine counted. Here the CDR3 DNA is all that survives: 45 bases in frame from base 1. The germline V gene encodes CDR1 SNHLY and CDR2 FYNNEI.

Library generation was performed with multiplex PCR. TCRdb shows the sequencer as Illumina HiSeq 4000. To build TCR beta libraries, CDR3 regions were amplified by Arm-PCR using iRepertoire HTBI primers. Gel purification was performed on PCR products prior to sequencing. The authors processed their data as follows. Gene usage analysis of CDR3 amino acid clonotypes used the 50 to 70 TRBV and 14 to 15 TRBJ segments found across samples. COPE and FqMerger were used to merge the filtered high-quality paired reads into contigs. BLAST was used to align contigs to the IMGT TRBV, TRBD and TRBJ reference genes, and CDR3 was defined following IMGT. Any clonotype with a frequency above 0.1% was classified as a highly expanded clone. Shannon entropy served as the measure of repertoire diversity, while the Gini coefficient captured V-J evenness. Clonotypes shared by more than one individual were considered public. TCRdb reprocessed the public reads (quality trimming at Q25 with fastp, clone calling with MiXCR) and kept in-frame beta chains. Every CDR3 protein is listed once, alongside the most common genes and DNA of its rows. What appears here as the V and J calls and clone size reflects TCRdb's work, not the paper's. The sample has fewer than 350,000 distinct CDR3 sequences on record, 15% to 20% of them singletons. More than 35% of the sample lies in the top ten.

Study-level results and caveats: Sequencing and analysis were restricted to the TCR beta chain. TRBV28, TRBJ1-2 and TRBJ2-5 were preferentially used in persistent disease, while TRBV20-1 and TRBJ2-1 were favored in newly diagnosed disease. As a limitation, the authors acknowledged that the small sample size may reduce accuracy. A larger number of public clonotypes was shared among persistent patients (approximately 3,000) than among newly diagnosed patients (around 890). Persistent Graves' disease patients showed lower TCR Shannon entropy and fewer highly expanded clones than newly diagnosed patients, suggesting clonal expansion. Only peripheral blood was studied, because thyroid tissue, the primary lesion, was inaccessible.

Ten or more counts support this clonotype. Its recognized antigen is unknown. Base qualities were left out, and no much larger clone turns up one base away. The sequencing used peripheral blood mononuclear cells (PBMCs), collected at new diagnosis, from a patient treated with antithyroid drugs. The V and J genes are TRBV2 and TRBJ2-7, with 14 bases matching TRBD2. The origin of this receptor is a female donor with Graves disease. This receptor has the CDR3 CASRPGLAGVYEQYF. At the DNA level, the sequence is TGTGCCAGCAGACCGGGACTAGCGGGAGTCTACGAGCAGTACTTC.